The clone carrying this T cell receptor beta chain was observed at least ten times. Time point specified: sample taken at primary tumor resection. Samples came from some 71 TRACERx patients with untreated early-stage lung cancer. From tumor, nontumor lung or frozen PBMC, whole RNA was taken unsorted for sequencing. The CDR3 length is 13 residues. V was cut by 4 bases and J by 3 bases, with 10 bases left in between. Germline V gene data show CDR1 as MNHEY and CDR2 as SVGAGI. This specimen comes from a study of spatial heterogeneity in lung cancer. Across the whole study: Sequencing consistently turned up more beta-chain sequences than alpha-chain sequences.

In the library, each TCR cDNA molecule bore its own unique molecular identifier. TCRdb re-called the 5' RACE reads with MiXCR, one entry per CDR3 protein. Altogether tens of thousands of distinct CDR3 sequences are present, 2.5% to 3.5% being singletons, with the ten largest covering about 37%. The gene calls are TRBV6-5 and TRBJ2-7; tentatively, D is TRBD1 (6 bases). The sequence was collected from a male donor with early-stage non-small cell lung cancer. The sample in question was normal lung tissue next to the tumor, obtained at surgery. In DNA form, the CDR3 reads TGTGCCAGCAGTTTTGGACAGATCTACGAGCAGTACTTC. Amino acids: CASSFGQIYEQYF.